Given below is one T cell receptor beta chain in context. The antigen is not known. Likely a read error: the CDR3 ends without its conserved phenylalanine or tryptophan. This sample's RNA came from whole unsorted tissue. Chemotherapy-naive patients with new lung cancer underwent thoracic surgery in China, August–late 2014. The entry originates in a study of tumor and adjacent non-tumor tissue in lung cancer. In the study overall: The patients, approximately nine men and about 5 women, were roughly 30 to 80 with stage I to III disease.

Whole-study findings and limits: Top 100 clones took a larger repertoire share in normal lung. Compared with tumor, normal lung showed significantly lower TCR diversity.

Trimming took 0 bases from V and 5 from J, leaving 9 bases between them. The CDR3 is made up of 14 amino acids. The library came from three nested PCR rounds adapted from ARM-PCR protocols. TCRdb itself ran the multiplex PCR reads through MiXCR, one entry per CDR3 protein. The repertoire holds some 100,000 distinct CDR3 sequences, with more than 60% as singletons. The source is a woman aged 55-75 years with non-small cell lung cancer. Material for sequencing was lung tumor tissue. The V gene is TRBV12-3 or TRBV12-4, the J gene TRBJ2-3; D is uncertain. CDR3 sequence: CASSLAWSKDTQYS. DNA for the CDR3: TGTGCCAGCAGTTTAGCGTGGTCCAAAGATACGCAGTATTCT.